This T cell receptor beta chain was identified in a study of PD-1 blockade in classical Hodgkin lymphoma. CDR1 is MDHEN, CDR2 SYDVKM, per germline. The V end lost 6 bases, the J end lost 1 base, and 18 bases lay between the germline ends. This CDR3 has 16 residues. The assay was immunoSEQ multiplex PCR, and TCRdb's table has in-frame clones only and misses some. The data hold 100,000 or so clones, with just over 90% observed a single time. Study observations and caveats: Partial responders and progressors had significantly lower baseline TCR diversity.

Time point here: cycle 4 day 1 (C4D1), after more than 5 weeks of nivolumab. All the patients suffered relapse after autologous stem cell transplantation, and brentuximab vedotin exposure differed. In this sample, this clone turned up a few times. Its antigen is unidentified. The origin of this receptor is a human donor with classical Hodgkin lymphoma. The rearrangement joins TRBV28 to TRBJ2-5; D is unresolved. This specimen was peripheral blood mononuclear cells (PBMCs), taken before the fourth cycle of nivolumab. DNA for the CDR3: TGTGCCAGCAGACCCCACCGGGCAGAACCCCAAGAGACCCAGTACTTC. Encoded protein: CASRPHRAEPQETQYF.